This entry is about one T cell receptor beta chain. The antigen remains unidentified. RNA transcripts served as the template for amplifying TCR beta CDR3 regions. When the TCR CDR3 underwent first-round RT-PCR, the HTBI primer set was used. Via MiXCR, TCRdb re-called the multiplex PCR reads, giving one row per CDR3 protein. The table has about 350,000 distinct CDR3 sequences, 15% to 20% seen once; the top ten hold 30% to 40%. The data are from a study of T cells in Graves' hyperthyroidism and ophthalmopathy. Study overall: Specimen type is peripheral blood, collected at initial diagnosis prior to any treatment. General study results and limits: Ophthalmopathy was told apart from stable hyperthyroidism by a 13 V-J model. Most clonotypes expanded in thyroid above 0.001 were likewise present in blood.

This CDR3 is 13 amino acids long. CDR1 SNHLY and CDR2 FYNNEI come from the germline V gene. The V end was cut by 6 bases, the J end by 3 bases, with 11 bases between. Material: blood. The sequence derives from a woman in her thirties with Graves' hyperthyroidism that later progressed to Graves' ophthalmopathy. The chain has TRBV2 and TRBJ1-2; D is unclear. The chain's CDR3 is CASSGREDYGYTF. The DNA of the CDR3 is TGTGCCAGCAGCGGGAGGGAGGACTATGGCTACACCTTC.